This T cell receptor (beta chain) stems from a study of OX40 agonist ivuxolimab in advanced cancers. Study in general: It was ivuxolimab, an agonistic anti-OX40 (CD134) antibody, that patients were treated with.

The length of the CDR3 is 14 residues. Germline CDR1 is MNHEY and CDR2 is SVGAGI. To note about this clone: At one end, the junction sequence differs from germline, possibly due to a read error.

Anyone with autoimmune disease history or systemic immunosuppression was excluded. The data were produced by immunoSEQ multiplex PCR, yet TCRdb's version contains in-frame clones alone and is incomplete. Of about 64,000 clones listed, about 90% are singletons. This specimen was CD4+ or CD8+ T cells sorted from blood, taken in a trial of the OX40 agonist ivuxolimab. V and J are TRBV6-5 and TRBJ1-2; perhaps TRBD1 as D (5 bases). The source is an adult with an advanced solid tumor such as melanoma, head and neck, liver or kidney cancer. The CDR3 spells CASSPGLASYDYTF. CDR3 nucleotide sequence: TGTGCCAGCAGCCCAGGGTTAGCGTCCTATGACTACACCTTC.